This record covers a single T cell receptor beta chain. This clonotype is characterized as medium-sized (0.01 to 0.1%). This clone's antigen is unknown. Base quality data are lacking; no much larger clone is found one base away. This sample is part of a study of spatial heterogeneity in lung cancer (dated by TCRdb to between 2017 and 2020). About the investigation overall: More beta-chain than alpha-chain transcripts were consistently detected, likely reflecting higher beta-chain transcript abundance. TCR alpha and beta repertoires were quantitatively compared across multiple tumor regions, matched nontumor lung and blood in non-small cell lung cancer. TCR repertoire features were related to nonsynonymous mutation counts determined by whole-exome sequencing of tumor tissue. In the raw uncorrected reads, each unique combination of TCR and UMI appeared more than ten times on average. At surgery, hundreds of tumor regions, fewer than 85 matched nontumor lung samples and 50 to 60 PBMC samples were TCR-sequenced for both alpha and beta chains. Results and caveats for the whole study, not just this receptor: Additional single-cell paired TCR alpha and beta sequencing was considered necessary to confirm, at a functional level, the hypothesis that regional TCRs recognize regional mutations.

Library generation was performed with 5' RACE. The data were produced on a NextSeq 500. The TCR library protocol attached a unique molecular identifier to each TCR cDNA molecule to allow correction of PCR and sequencing errors. Regarding the original processing steps: TCR identification, UMI-based error correction and CDR3 extraction were all carried out with Decombinator tools. Expanded TCRs were defined as those above a frequency of 2 per 1,000, corresponding to the top 1% of the tumor frequency distribution. Rényi diversity was computed with the R vegan package after subsampling each repertoire 100 times to 5,000 TCRs. CDR3 similarity networks were built from amino acid triplet string-kernel similarity, with CDR3s being connected when pairwise similarity was above 0.82. The public reads were quality trimmed at Q25 with fastp and then assembled into clones with MiXCR by TCRdb, keeping productive beta chains. Each entry is one CDR3 protein sequence, shown with its most common DNA and genes. TCRdb's processing, not the authors', yielded these V and J calls. The sample has 1,500 to 2,000 distinct CDR3 sequences on record, about 7.6% of them singletons. The top ten clones comprise about 20% of the sample.

Sample time point, as interpreted from the label and publication: sample taken at primary tumor resection. Whole RNA extracted from tumor and nontumor lung tissue, or from cryopreserved PBMC samples, was used for TCR sequencing without cell sorting. Donors were around 69 patients with early-stage, untreated non-small cell lung cancer from the lung TRACERx cohort. A patient was chosen for TCR sequencing only when enough RNA was available from at least two tumor regions. Before being selected, tumor and adjacent nontumor lung specimens were reviewed by a lung pathologist. From the cysteine through the phenylalanine, the CDR3 covers 12 amino acids. Only the CDR3 region is kept as DNA, spanning 36 bases read in frame from base 1. Trimming takes 3 bases from V and 1 base from J, and the germline ends sit 4 bases apart. CDR1 and CDR2 are drawn from the germline V gene (reference sequence): DFQATT, SNEGSKA.

This TCR derives from a male donor with early-stage non-small cell lung cancer. This chain is built from TRBV20-1 and TRBJ2-1, with no confidently assigned D gene. The sample here was normal lung tissue next to the tumor, taken at surgery. Here is the DNA: TGCAGTGCTAGTCATTCCTACAATGAGCAGTTCTTC. Its translation is CSASHSYNEQFF.